These T cell receptor beta chains were read from a single sample in a study of blood T cell repertoires in COVID-19. The table came from immunoSEQ multiplex PCR; TCRdb's copy has only in-frame clones and leaves some out. The table shows about 110,000 clones, with over 80% occurring only once. Sequencing was done on a sample of peripheral blood. The receptors were sampled from a woman aged 25 to 39 with acute or convalescent COVID-19. The CDR3 runs from the conserved cysteine through the conserved F or W. Each record gives: clone size, J gene, V gene, D gene, CDR3 length, CDR3 protein, CDR3 DNA. The D gene is left open where the match is weak. The size field is filled for only some rows; it gives once, few, many or a size class.

>NA|TRBJ1-5|TRBV7-2|NA|14
CASSRDFQNQPQHF
TGTGCCAGCAGTCGGGACTTCCAAAATCAGCCCCAGCATTTT
>NA|TRBJ2-3|TRBV30|TRBD2|18
CAWSVESGGGFGTDTQYF
TGTGCCTGGAGTGTTGAATCGGGGGGGGGCTTTGGCACAGATACGCAGTATTTT
>NA|TRBJ1-3|TRBV2|NA|16
CASSLGTGYSGNTIYF
TGTGCCAGCAGTCTAGGCACCGGCTACTCTGGAAACACCATATATTTT
>NA|TRBJ1-2|TRBV5-1|NA|12
CASSFYNYGYTF
TGCGCCAGCAGCTTCTATAACTATGGCTACACCTTC
>NA|TRBJ2-2|TRBV19|NA|17
CASSGGGASTNTGELFF
TGTGCCAGTAGCGGAGGGGGCGCATCGACTAACACCGGGGAGCTGTTTTTT
>NA|TRBJ2-3|TRBV7-2|NA|13
CASSLDRADTQYF
TGTGCCAGCAGCTTAGACAGGGCAGATACGCAGTATTTT
>NA|TRBJ1-4|TRBV5-1|NA|16
CASALTGSATNEKLFF
TGCGCCAGCGCCCTTACAGGGTCCGCAACTAATGAAAAACTGTTTTTT
>NA|TRBJ2-1|TRBV6-5|NA|12
CASSWGVGEQFF
TGTGCCAGCTCCTGGGGGGTAGGTGAGCAGTTCTTC
>NA|TRBJ2-7|TRBV10-2|TRBD1|14
CASRRGQGSYEQYF
TGCGCCAGCCGCAGGGGGCAGGGATCCTACGAGCAGTACTTC
>NA|TRBJ2-7|TRBV10-3|NA|11
CAIGYSYEQYF
TGTGCCATCGGTTACAGTTACGAGCAGTACTTC
>few|TRBJ1-2|TRBV29-1|TRBD1|14
CSVAGRQGRHGYTF
TGCAGCGTGGCGGGGCGACAGGGACGACATGGCTACACCTTC
>NA|TRBJ1-2|TRBV28|TRBD1|13
CASLDRADYGYTF
TGTGCCAGCCTAGACAGGGCAGATTATGGCTACACCTTC
>NA|TRBJ2-2|TRBV11-2|NA|13
CASLHRVAGELFF
TGTGCCAGCCTACATCGGGTCGCCGGGGAGCTGTTTTTT
>NA|TRBJ2-1|TRBV2|NA|16
CASSVEGWGSYNEQFF
TGTGCCAGCAGTGTTGAGGGTTGGGGCTCCTACAATGAGCAGTTCTTC
>NA|TRBJ2-7|TRBV6-2/TRBV6-3|TRBD2|19
CASSRTSGGTLVTIYEQYF
TGTGCCAGCAGCCGGACTAGCGGGGGGACTCTCGTTACTATCTACGAGCAGTACTTC
>NA|TRBJ2-7|TRBV4-3|TRBD1|16
CASSQDTGGRTYEQYF
TGCGCCAGCAGCCAAGATACAGGGGGCAGAACCTACGAGCAGTACTTC
>NA|TRBJ2-1|TRBV7-2|TRBD2|16
CASSPDVGSGRRQQFF
TGTGCCAGCAGCCCCGACGTGGGTAGCGGGAGAAGGCAGCAGTTCTTC
>NA|TRBJ2-2|TRBV18|NA|13
CASSPVSTGELFF
TGTGCCAGCTCCCCTGTCTCTACCGGGGAGCTGTTTTTT
>NA|TRBJ2-1|TRBV15|TRBD1|16
CATSTLGQGTYNEQFF
TGTGCCACCAGCACCCTAGGACAGGGTACCTACAATGAGCAGTTCTTC
>NA|TRBJ1-2|TRBV10-3|NA|12
CAIREREGVDTF
TGTGCCATACGAGAGAGAGAGGGAGTGGACACCTTC
>NA|TRBJ1-1|TRBV11-3|NA|15
CASSLVGRAVTEAFF
TGTGCCAGCAGCTTAGTTGGGAGGGCAGTCACTGAAGCTTTCTTT
>few|TRBJ1-1|TRBV12-3/TRBV12-4|TRBD1|13
CASSLARGTEAFF
TGTGCCAGCAGTTTGGCCAGGGGGACTGAAGCTTTCTTT
>NA|TRBJ1-3|TRBV29-1|TRBD1|12
CSAYRGRNTIYF
TGCAGCGCCTACAGGGGAAGAAACACCATATATTTT
>few|TRBJ1-1|TRBV4-2|TRBD1|19
CASSRAVFGQGLEVTEAFF
TGTGCCAGCAGCCGCGCGGTATTTGGACAGGGGCTTGAGGTCACTGAAGCTTTCTTT
>NA|TRBJ2-2|TRBV7-9|TRBD2|16
CASSSGLAVNTGELFF
TGTGCCAGCAGCTCAGGACTAGCGGTGAACACCGGGGAGCTGTTTTTT
>NA|TRBJ2-1|TRBV24-1|TRBD1|15
CATSGGTGWAKEQFF
TGTGCCACCAGTGGGGGGACAGGGTGGGCCAAGGAGCAGTTCTTC
>NA|TRBJ1-1|TRBV9|NA|16
CASSVGGGVTNTEAFF
TGTGCCAGCAGCGTAGGAGGAGGGGTTACGAACACTGAAGCTTTCTTT
>NA|TRBJ2-1|TRBV12-5|TRBD1|15
CASGPTGESYNEQFF
TGTGCTAGTGGACCTACAGGGGAATCCTACAATGAGCAGTTCTTC
>NA|TRBJ2-1|TRBV19|TRBD1|15
CASSIWTGPNNEQFF
TGTGCCAGTAGTATATGGACAGGGCCCAACAATGAGCAGTTCTTC
>NA|TRBJ2-3|TRBV29-1|NA|14
CSVGQDSYTDTQYF
TGCAGCGTTGGGCAGGACAGTTACACAGATACGCAGTATTTT
>NA|TRBJ1-5|TRBV4-1|TRBD1|15
CASSPIDRGNQPQHF
TGCGCCAGCAGCCCTATTGACAGGGGCAATCAGCCCCAGCATTTT
>once|TRBJ2-3|TRBV27|TRBD1|16
CASSLLAGQGPDTQYF
TGTGCCAGCAGTTTATTAGCGGGACAGGGGCCAGATACGCAGTATTTT
>NA|TRBJ1-2|TRBV5-1|NA|15
CASSSPGGENYGYTF
TGCGCCAGCAGCTCCCCGGGGGGGGAGAACTATGGCTACACCTTC
>NA|TRBJ2-3|TRBV21-1|NA|16
CASSADREVGTDTQYF
TGTGCCAGCAGCGCGGACAGGGAAGTTGGCACAGATACGCAGTATTTT
>NA|TRBJ2-2|TRBV20-1|NA|15
CSASGAYAVGGELFF
TGCAGTGCTAGTGGCGCGTATGCGGTGGGCGGGGAGCTGTTTTTT
>NA|TRBJ1-2|TRBV5-6|NA|14
CASSKKETLRGYTF
TGTGCCAGCAGTAAGAAAGAGACCTTGCGGGGCTACACCTTC
>NA|TRBJ2-1|TRBV7-2|TRBD2|15
CASKLAVSSYNEQFF
TGTGCCAGCAAGCTAGCGGTTAGCTCCTACAATGAGCAGTTCTTC
>NA|TRBJ1-3|TRBV30|NA|13
CALLQGSGNTIYF
TGTGCCCTACTTCAGGGGTCGGGAAACACCATATATTTT
>NA|TRBJ2-7|TRBV7-7|NA|13
CASSPTGSYEQYF
TGTGCTAGCAGCCCAACAGGCTCCTACGAGCAGTACTTC
>NA|TRBJ2-7|TRBV7-7|TRBD1|16
CASSPTWTGGFYEQYF
TGTGCCAGCAGCCCAACTTGGACAGGGGGCTTCTACGAGCAGTACTTC
>NA|TRBJ2-1|TRBV11-2|TRBD2|16
CASSSDLAGGYNEQFF
TGTGCCAGCAGCTCGGATTTAGCGGGAGGCTACAATGAGCAGTTCTTC
>NA|TRBJ1-1|TRBV11-3|NA|15
CASSPRKGVYTEAFF
TGTGCCAGCAGCCCTCGGAAGGGGGTGTATACTGAAGCTTTCTTT